This T cell receptor (beta chain) originates from a study of beta chain features in type 1 diabetes. Sorting that relied on CD45RO/CCR7/CD25/CD127/CD95/CD27 yielded CD4+ naive, central memory, regulatory and stem cell-like memory cells. V dropped 4 bases and J dropped 10 bases, with 16 bases sitting between them. The CDR3 runs to 13 residues. Germline V gene data show CDR1 as SEHNR and CDR2 as FQNEAQ (reference sequence). Expressed TCRB transcripts got sequenced, as all isolated RNA was reverse transcribed. Using immunoSEQ multiplex PCR, the repertoire was profiled, and TCRdb retains in-frame clones only, with some absent. The sample records about 290,000 clones, 8% being singletons.

The TCR originated in a woman under 30 in good health. The chain links TRBV7-9 to TRBJ1-1; tentatively, D is TRBD1 (6 bases). The sample taken for sequencing was central memory CD4+ T cells from blood. The chain's CDR3 is CASSSSDRTTAFF. The DNA of the CDR3 is TGTGCCAGCAGCTCGTCAGACAGGACGACAGCTTTCTTT.